The entry below gives a single TCR beta chain sequence along with its context. Antigen unknown. Profiled with immunoSEQ multiplex PCR; TCRdb holds only in-frame clones, not every one. The sample carries over 50,000 clones, 70% to 85% recorded once. The sample comes from a study of a mutant IDH1 vaccine in newly diagnosed glioma. Whole-study context: Treated patients, approximately 62% male and roughly 40% female, averaged approximately 40 years of age. The therapy given earlier, which was standard therapy, consisted of radiotherapy, temozolomide, or both, and most of the patients received both.

The CDR3 has 14 residues. Germline loops: CDR1 SGHVS, CDR2 FNYEAQ. V lost 5 bases, J lost 4 bases, and 12 bases lay in between. Time point here: week 47, end of study. Topical imiquimod accompanied each vaccine dose, which consisted of 300 ug of mutant IDH1 20-mer peptide. The rearrangement uses TRBV7-6 and TRBJ2-1; D not certain. This sequence originates from a woman aged 40 to 49 with glioma. Some clones in this sample may be carry-over from other donors' samples. Sequenced here: PBMCs, sampled from a glioma patient whose treatment included an IDH1 peptide vaccine. The CDR3 nucleotides are TGTGCCAGCAGCCCGGCAGGACGGTACAATGAGCAGTTCTTC. It is translated as CASSPAGRYNEQFF.